This TCR beta chain was profiled in a study of shared clonotypes between healthy human individuals. The germline V gene encodes CDR1 SEHNR and CDR2 FQNEAQ (reference sequence). The CDR3 spans 15 residues. V lost 1 base, J lost 1 base, and 2 bases stayed unmatched. Terminally differentiated effector memory CD45RA+ cells were left out of the naive CD8 fraction, which was CD45RO-negative and positively selected for CCR7. Donors, without exception, were Caucasian adults residing in Nashville, Tennessee. As to this clone: Its antigen is unidentified.

Sorted subsets were amplified in replicate PCRs using approximately 0.2 ug DNA, tens of thousands of T cell genomes. Some clones are missing from TCRdb's copy, which holds only in-frame ones; the method was immunoSEQ multiplex PCR. This table has hundreds of thousands of clones, 98% appearing once. Whole-study results and caveats: Among non-shared clonotypes, generation probabilities were lower than among those shared by all four donors.

The receptor was derived from a man aged 30 to 45 in good health. Sequencing was done on a sample of naive CD8+ T cells sorted from blood. The chain has TRBV7-9 and TRBJ1-1; 8 positions match TRBD1. The CDR3 nucleotides are TGTGCCAGCAGCTTAGGACAGGGGCAGAACACTGAAGCTTTCTTT. This translates into CASSLGQGQNTEAFF.